These 31 T cell receptor beta chains were all obtained from the same sample, sequenced in a study of blood T cell repertoires in COVID-19. Data came from immunoSEQ multiplex PCR; TCRdb stores just in-frame clones and leaves some out. The table lists fewer than 250,000 clones, less than 90% of them singletons, with around 1.2% in the top ten. The sample consisted of peripheral blood. Source of these receptors: a man between 25 and 39 years old with acute or convalescent COVID-19.

This chain links TRBV14 with TRBJ1-4; D is possibly TRBD1 (5 bases). This CDR3 contains 16 residues. V was trimmed by 4 bases and J by 3 bases, leaving 15 bases between them. In germline, CDR1 is SGHDN, CDR2 FVKESK. CDR3 sequence reads: CASSRTGREANEKLFF. Here the CDR3 DNA reads TGTGCCAGCAGCCGCACGGGGCGGGAGGCTAATGAAAAACTGTTTTTT.

The J gene is TRBJ2-4, the V gene TRBV5-6; maybe TRBD2 (6 bases). V lost 5 bases and J lost 0, with 18 bases in between. Germline V gene sequence: CDR1 SGHDT, CDR2 YYEEEE. This CDR3 spans 17 amino acids. In nucleotides, the CDR3 is TGTGCCAGCAGGGAGGGGATCGGGGGAGTAGCCAAAAACATTCAGTACTTC. Residues: CASREGIGGVAKNIQYF.

The chain recombines TRBV1 with TRBJ1-1; whether TRBD1, the table's D call, matches the DNA was not checked. TRBV1 is a documented pseudogene. The CDR3 runs 17 residues. This CDR3 is CTSSQGVQGVGNTEAFF. For the CDR3, the DNA is TGCACCAGCAGCCAAGGAGTTCAAGGGGTGGGGAACACTGAAGCTTTCTTT.

This chain joins TRBV29-1 and TRBJ2-1; 10 bases are shared with TRBD2. This CDR3 comprises 12 residues. Per germline, CDR1 SQVTM and CDR2 ANQGSEA. The ends lost 7 bases at V and 13 bases at J; junction bases unmatched: 10. The CDR3 DNA is TGCAGCGCCGTAAGCGGGGGGGCAATTCAGTTCTTC. It translates to CSAVSGGAIQFF.

V usage is TRBV7-9 and J usage is TRBJ1-2; TRBD1 agrees at 8 bases. Losses at the gene ends were 4 bases for V and 3 bases for J; bases not matched to a gene: 4. The CDR3 contains 14 residues. Germline-derived CDR1 and CDR2 are SEHNR and FQNEAQ (reference sequence). DNA of the CDR3: TGTGCCAGCAGCTCAAAGGACAGGGACTATGGCTACACCTTC. Encoded protein: CASSSKDRDYGYTF.

The chain uses TRBV6-5 and TRBJ1-1, with 11 positions matching TRBD1. The CDR3 runs to 15 residues. The germline gives CDR1 MNHEY, CDR2 SVGAGI. With V trimmed by 4 bases and J by 5 bases, 6 bases remained unmatched. Here the CDR3 reads CASSSGQGAGTEAFF. As DNA, the CDR3 is TGTGCCAGCAGTTCCGGACAGGGGGCTGGGACTGAAGCTTTCTTT.

The chain has TRBV19 and TRBJ2-1; D call uncertain. Germline assignment: CDR1 LNHDA and CDR2 SQIVND (reference sequence). Trimming stripped 9 bases from V and 2 bases from J, with 14 bases between. The CDR3 extends over 14 amino acids. The CDR3 coding sequence is TGTGCCAGCAAATCCCTGGCGGCCTACAATGAGCAGTTCTTC. Translated: CASKSLAAYNEQFF.

V usage is TRBV6-5 and J usage is TRBJ1-2; TRBD1 matches 7 bases. CDR3 length: 15 amino acids. The trim removed 2 bases at V and 6 bases at J, leaving 9 bases unmatched. Germline V lookup: CDR1 MNHEY, CDR2 SVGAGI. This CDR3 is CASSYRRDSGNGYTF. CDR3 sequence (DNA): TGTGCCAGCAGTTACCGAAGGGACAGCGGAAATGGCTACACCTTC.

The J gene is TRBJ2-5, the V gene TRBV2, with 14 bases lining up with TRBD2. This CDR3 region has 15 residues. Per germline, CDR1 SNHLY and CDR2 FYNNEI. V was pared by 6 bases and J by 4 bases, with 4 bases of the junction left unmatched. CDR3 coding DNA: TGTGCCAGCAGAGACGGGACTAGCGGGAGAGAGACCCAGTACTTC. Protein sequence: CASRDGTSGRETQYF.

This rearrangement joins TRBV11-3 to TRBJ2-5; the D is unclear. V was pared by 2 bases and J by 3 bases, with 7 bases between. CDR3 length equals 13 residues. Germline lookup yields CDR1 SGHNT and CDR2 YENEEA. CDR3 in amino acids: CASSLTAEETQYF. CDR3 in DNA: TGTGCCAGCAGCTTAACAGCAGAAGAGACCCAGTACTTC.

The CDR3 nucleotides are TGTGCCAGCAGTTCAAGGGGGCTGTACGAGCAGTACTTC. Translating it yields CASSSRGLYEQYF. The rearrangement uses TRBV28 and TRBJ2-7; 7 bases align to TRBD1. The length of the CDR3 is 13 residues. J gave up 4 bases and V 4 bases, and 4 bases lay outside the gene matches. The germline gives CDR1 MDHEN, CDR2 SYDVKM.

This chain links TRBV6-5 with TRBJ1-5, with TRBD1 matching 8 bases. The germline V gene encodes CDR1 MNHEY and CDR2 SVGAGI. V lost 6 bases to trimming and J lost 7 bases; unmatched junction nucleotides: 11. This CDR3 spans 15 amino acids. CDR3 DNA sequence: TGTGCCAGCAGGCGGAGTCAGGGGGCTTACCAGCCCCAGCATTTT. It is translated as CASRRSQGAYQPQHF.

J is TRBJ1-1 and V is TRBV11-2; 11 bases line up with TRBD1. Trimming cost V 4 bases and J 5 bases; bases outside gene matches: 0. The CDR3 is 13 amino acids. Germline CDR1 is SGHAT and CDR2 is FQNNGV. The CDR3 nucleotides are TGTGCCAGCAGCTGGGACAGGGGGACTGAAGCTTTCTTT. Protein: CASSWDRGTEAFF.

The chain has TRBV10-3 and TRBJ2-3, with a possible D match to TRBD1 (6 bases). The CDR3 sequence is 15 residues long. Germline lookup yields CDR1 ENHRY and CDR2 SYGVKD. The V end lost 3 bases, the J end lost 5 bases, and 15 bases lay between the germline ends. As DNA, the CDR3 is TGTGCCATCAGTGATTGGGGACAAAAGGGAGATACGCAGTATTTT. Translated, it gives CAISDWGQKGDTQYF.

The genes are TRBV27 and TRBJ1-2, with a tentative D call TRBD1 (6 bases). Germline V gene data show CDR1 as MNHEY and CDR2 as SMNVEV (reference sequence). The V gene lost 7 bases and the J gene lost 6 bases, with 18 bases spanning the gap. The CDR3 runs to 14 residues. The CDR3 loop reads CASKGGGVDNGYTF. CDR3 DNA sequence: TGTGCCAGCAAGGGAGGGGGGGTGGATAATGGCTACACCTTC.

The chain is built from TRBV9 and TRBJ1-3; D is perhaps TRBD1 (6 bases). Trimming cost V 3 bases and J 8 bases, with 15 bases left between them. The CDR3 consists of 14 residues. Germline assignment: CDR1 SGDLS and CDR2 YYNGEE. The chain's CDR3 is CASSADSLLDTIYF. The CDR3 region has the DNA TGTGCCAGCAGCGCGGACAGCCTTCTAGACACCATATATTTT. The complete variable domain, with remaining parts taken from reference TRBV9 and TRBJ1-3, reads DSGVTQTPKHLITATGQRVTLRCSPRSGDLSVYWYQQSLDQGLQFLIQYYNGEERAKGNILERFSAQQFPDLHSELNLSSLELGDSALYFCASSADSLLDTIYFGEGSWLTVV.

The chain joins TRBV2 to TRBJ2-3; 10 bases map to TRBD2. After removal of 4 bases from V and 6 bases from J, the junction contained 4 bases not matched to a gene. The CDR3 has 14 amino acids. CDR1 and CDR2 (germline): SNHLY, FYNNEI. CDR3 residues: CASSVSGGADTQYF. The CDR3 coding sequence is TGTGCCAGCAGTGTGAGCGGGGGGGCCGATACGCAGTATTTT. Looking up the rest from reference TRBV2 and TRBJ2-3 gives the full variable domain: EPEVTQTPSHQVTQMGQEVILRCVPISNHLYFYWYRQILGQKVEFLVSFYNNEISEKSEIFDDQFSVERPDGSNFTLKIRSTKLEDSAMYFCASSVSGGADTQYFGPGTRLTVL.

The chain links TRBV6-5 to TRBJ1-5; 8 bases are shared with TRBD1. V was pared by 0 bases and J by 7 bases, with 5 bases of the junction left unmatched. The CDR3 has 15 residues. Germline-derived CDR1 and CDR2 are MNHEY and SVGAGI. The CDR3 spells CASSYSTSGGQPQHF. The CDR3, as DNA: TGTGCCAGCAGTTACTCGACGTCAGGGGGCCAGCCCCAGCATTTT.

The chain has TRBV5-1 and TRBJ1-1; the D is unclear. CDR1 and CDR2 from the germline V gene are SGHRS and YFSETQ. The CDR3 has 13 residues. V was pared by 2 bases and J by 7 bases, with 12 bases between. The CDR3 loop is CASSFGEGIEAFF. The CDR3 bases are TGCGCCAGCAGCTTCGGGGAGGGCATTGAAGCTTTCTTT.

The CDR3 sequence: CASSPIGANVLTF. DNA of the CDR3: TGTGCCAGCAGCCCCATCGGGGCCAACGTCCTGACTTTC. This rearrangement joins TRBV5-5 to TRBJ2-6; D call uncertain. Germline V CDR1 and CDR2: SGHKS, YYEKEE (reference sequence). CDR3 length: 13 amino acids. Deletions cut 4 bases from V and 4 bases from J, with 6 bases between.

This chain links TRBV9 with TRBJ2-1; 10 bases match TRBD1. V lost 2 bases and J lost 2; bases outside the gene matches: 4. Germline lookup yields CDR1 SGDLS and CDR2 YYNGEE. The CDR3 consists of 16 residues. The CDR3 sequence is CASSVIGQGAYNEQFF. CDR3 bases: TGTGCCAGCAGCGTCATTGGACAGGGGGCCTACAATGAGCAGTTCTTC.

The V call is TRBV6-5, the J call TRBJ1-6, with D unresolved. The CDR3 consists of 13 residues. Looked up from germline, CDR1 is MNHEY and CDR2 is SVGAGI. The ends were cut back, 4 bases at V and 7 bases at J, with 8 bases in the middle. In DNA, the CDR3 is TGTGCCAGCAGTTTTGAGTTGAATTCACCCCTCCACTTT. This gives the protein CASSFELNSPLHF.

CDR3 amino acids: CASSQEPTVEGRRGYTF. In DNA form, the CDR3 reads TGTGCCAGCAGCCAAGAACCGACGGTCGAGGGCCGGAGGGGCTACACCTTC. The rearrangement joins TRBV3-1 (or the pseudogene TRBV3-2) to TRBJ1-2; D gene ambiguous. The CDR3 covers 17 residues. Trimming removed 0 bases at V and 8 bases at J, with 22 bases between. Germline V CDR1 and CDR2: LGHDT, YNNKEL (reference sequence).

The chain joins TRBV11-3 to TRBJ2-1; D is perhaps TRBD2 (5 bases). V was pared by 7 bases and J by 9 bases, with 22 bases between. Looked up from germline, CDR1 is SGHNT and CDR2 is YENEEA. This CDR3 is 15 amino acids long. The CDR3: CASTPDGDRTGEQFF. The DNA for the CDR3 is TGTGCCAGCACCCCGGACGGGGATCGTACTGGTGAGCAGTTCTTC.

The chain uses TRBV11-3 and TRBJ2-3; 10 bases agree with TRBD1. CDR1 is SGHNT and CDR2 is YENEEA in the germline V gene. The V and J ends lost 4 bases and 4 bases, in that order; junction bases with no gene match: 11. This CDR3 is 17 amino acids long. The CDR3 reads CASSSIYGTGAPDTQYF. The CDR3 DNA is TGTGCCAGCAGCTCGATCTATGGGACAGGGGCCCCAGATACGCAGTATTTT.

This clone was counted a few times. This chain uses TRBV5-5 with TRBJ1-1; D may be TRBD1 (6 bases). This CDR3 spans 15 amino acids. V lost 3 bases and J 0 bases, leaving 12 bases between the germline ends. Germline values: CDR1 SGHKS, CDR2 YYEKEE (reference sequence). The CDR3 region has the DNA TGTGCCAGCAGCTCACCGGGACATATGAACACTGAAGCTTTCTTT. This codes for CASSSPGHMNTEAFF.

V usage is TRBV28 and J usage is TRBJ1-3; perhaps TRBD1 as D (5 bases). The CDR3 is made up of 16 amino acids. Germline lookup yields CDR1 MDHEN and CDR2 SYDVKM. Trimming cost V 4 bases and J 4 bases, with 17 bases left between them. The CDR3 reads CASSSTTALLGNTIYF. DNA for the CDR3: TGTGCCAGCAGTTCGACGACAGCCTTGTTAGGAAACACCATATATTTT.

The rearrangement uses TRBV18 and TRBJ2-5; 8 bases align to TRBD1. Per the germline V gene, CDR1 is KGHSH and CDR2 is LQKENI. The CDR3 contains 15 residues. V was pared by 4 bases and J by 3 bases, with 7 bases of the junction left unmatched. The CDR3 region is CASSQQTGAKETQYF. Written as DNA, the CDR3 is TGTGCCAGCTCACAACAGACAGGGGCGAAAGAGACCCAGTACTTC.

The genes are TRBV21-1 and TRBJ2-5; the D segment call TRBD2 is taken from the table without a DNA check. TRBV21-1 is listed as a pseudogene. The CDR3 is 15 amino acids. This CDR3 is CASSKLGPLRGTQYF. The CDR3, as DNA: TGTGCCAGCAGCAAACTGGGACCGCTGCGGGGGACCCAGTACTTC.

The CDR3 protein is CASGDRLYGYTF. CDR3 DNA sequence: TGTGCCAGCGGCGACAGGCTTTATGGCTACACCTTC. The chain couples TRBV6-5 to TRBJ1-2, with D possibly TRBD1 on 6 matching bases. CDR1 is MNHEY and CDR2 is SVGAGI in the germline V gene. V was trimmed by 8 bases and J by 5 bases, leaving 12 bases between them. The CDR3 is made up of 12 amino acids.

The rearrangement uses TRBV5-4 and TRBJ1-2; TRBD1 matches at 8 bases. The CDR3 spans 15 residues. Per the germline V gene, CDR1 is SGHNT and CDR2 is YYREEE (reference sequence). Unmatched junction bases numbered 5, after V lost 1 base and J lost 3 bases. CDR3 in DNA: TGTGCCAGCAGCTTGCCAGGGGGCTGGGACTATGGCTACACCTTC. Residues: CASSLPGGWDYGYTF.